The clone carrying this T cell receptor beta chain occurred a few times. This sample is drawn from a study of blood T cells in healthy people across ages. Primed by a sample-barcoded 5' primer and a J-beta primer mix, a second PCR proceeded for about 6 to 12 cycles. TCRdb ran MiXCR on the 5' RACE reads and lists one entry per CDR3 protein. Of hundreds of thousands of distinct CDR3 sequences in the sample, under 45% were seen once. The CDR3 sequence is 15 residues long. After removal of 6 bases from V and 3 bases from J, the junction contained 10 bases not matched to a gene. Germline V gene sequence: CDR1 DFQATT, CDR2 SNEGSKA (reference sequence).

This TCR derives from a man in his 60s in good health. Sequenced input: blood. The chain employs TRBV20-1 and TRBJ2-1; 8 bases line up with TRBD1. CDR3 DNA sequence: TGCAGTGCACAAACCGGGACAGGACGCTACAATGAGCAGTTCTTC. Encoded protein: CSAQTGTGRYNEQFF.